This T cell receptor beta chain was sequenced for a study of cytomegalovirus exposure and HLA in healthy donors. As for this clone: The antigen is undetermined.

CDR1 and CDR2 (germline): LNHDA, SQIVND (reference sequence). V lost 1 base to trimming and J lost 6 bases; unmatched junction nucleotides: 5. This CDR3 region has 15 residues. Study findings and constraints: Despite most TCR sequences being rare, some public TCRs occurred in many donors. Using the classifier, cytomegalovirus status was reportedly diagnosed with high specificity and sensitivity. The authors enumerated some 170 TCR beta chains as linked to cytomegalovirus.

Sequencing used immunoSEQ multiplex PCR; TCRdb keeps in-frame clones, though not all of them. This table has 250,000 to 400,000 clones, approximately 85% appearing once. The approximately 120-subject validation cohort, separate from the roughly 700-subject first cohort, included the donors. The receptor was derived from a man aged 25 to 40 in good health and CMV-seronegative. The sample consisted of PBMCs. The chain combines TRBV19 with TRBJ2-1, with TRBD1 matching over 8 bases. The DNA of the CDR3 is TGTGCCAGTAGTATAGGGAGACAGGGGTTCAATGAGCAGTTCTTC. Its translation is CASSIGRQGFNEQFF.